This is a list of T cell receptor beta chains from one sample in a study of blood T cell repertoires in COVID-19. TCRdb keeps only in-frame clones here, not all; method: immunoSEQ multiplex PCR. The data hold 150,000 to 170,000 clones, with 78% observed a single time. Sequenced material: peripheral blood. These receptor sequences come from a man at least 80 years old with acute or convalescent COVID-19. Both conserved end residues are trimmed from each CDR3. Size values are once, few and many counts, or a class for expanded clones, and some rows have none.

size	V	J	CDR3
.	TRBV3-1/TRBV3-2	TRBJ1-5	ASSQEGGSNQPQH
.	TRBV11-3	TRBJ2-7	ASSTGTGGPYEQY
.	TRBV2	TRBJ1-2	ASSENSGQGSGYT
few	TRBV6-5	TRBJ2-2	ASSYPTGGSTGELF
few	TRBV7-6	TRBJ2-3	ASSLTAPGLGRTDTQY
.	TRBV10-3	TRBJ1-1	AIRDWRQGISTF
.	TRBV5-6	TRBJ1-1	ASSLDRADTEAF
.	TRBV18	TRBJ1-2	ASSPNTGDAYGYT
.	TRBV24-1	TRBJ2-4	ATSDSKNIQY
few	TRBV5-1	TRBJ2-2	ASRAGVADTGELF
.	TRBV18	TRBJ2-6	ASSPRQGSGANVLT
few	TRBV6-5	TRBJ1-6	ASSRPTGGNSPLH
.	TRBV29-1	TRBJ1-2	SVRTSLTGDGYT
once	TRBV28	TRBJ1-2	ASTVSRGYGYT
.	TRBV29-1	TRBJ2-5	SVVTGLETQY
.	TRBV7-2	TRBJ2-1	ASSNGGGPRLAQF
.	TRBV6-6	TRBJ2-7	ASSQGQVYEQY
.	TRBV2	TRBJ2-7	ASKADGVGLEQY
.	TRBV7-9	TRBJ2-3	ASSRTESSTDTQY
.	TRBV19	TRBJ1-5	ASSSAGTGISNQPQH
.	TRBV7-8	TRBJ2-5	ASSLGPRQETQY
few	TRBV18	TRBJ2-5	ASSPGQQETQY
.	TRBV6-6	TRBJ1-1	ASRAEQGRGNTEAF
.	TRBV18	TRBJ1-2	ASSPAQGQQNYGYT
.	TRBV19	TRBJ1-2	ASSMRRRDNYGYT
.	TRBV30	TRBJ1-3	AWADRLSGNTIY
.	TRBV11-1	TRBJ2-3	ASSLGLAGVTDTQY
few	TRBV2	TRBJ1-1	ASSPGQFEAF
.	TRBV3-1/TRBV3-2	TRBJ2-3	ASSQGGRVNRQY
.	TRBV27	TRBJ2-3	ASSFSVRSTDTQY
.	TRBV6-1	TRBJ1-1	ASSEVIRTEAF
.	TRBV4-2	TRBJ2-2	ASTQGQRNTGELF
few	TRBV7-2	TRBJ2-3	ASSGTGMSDTQY
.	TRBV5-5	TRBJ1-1	ASSAQGGGTTEAF
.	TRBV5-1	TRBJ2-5	ASSGGTGGYQETQY
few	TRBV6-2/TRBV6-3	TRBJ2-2	ASSYAPGQIGELF
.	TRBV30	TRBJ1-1	AWNGGFGNTEAF